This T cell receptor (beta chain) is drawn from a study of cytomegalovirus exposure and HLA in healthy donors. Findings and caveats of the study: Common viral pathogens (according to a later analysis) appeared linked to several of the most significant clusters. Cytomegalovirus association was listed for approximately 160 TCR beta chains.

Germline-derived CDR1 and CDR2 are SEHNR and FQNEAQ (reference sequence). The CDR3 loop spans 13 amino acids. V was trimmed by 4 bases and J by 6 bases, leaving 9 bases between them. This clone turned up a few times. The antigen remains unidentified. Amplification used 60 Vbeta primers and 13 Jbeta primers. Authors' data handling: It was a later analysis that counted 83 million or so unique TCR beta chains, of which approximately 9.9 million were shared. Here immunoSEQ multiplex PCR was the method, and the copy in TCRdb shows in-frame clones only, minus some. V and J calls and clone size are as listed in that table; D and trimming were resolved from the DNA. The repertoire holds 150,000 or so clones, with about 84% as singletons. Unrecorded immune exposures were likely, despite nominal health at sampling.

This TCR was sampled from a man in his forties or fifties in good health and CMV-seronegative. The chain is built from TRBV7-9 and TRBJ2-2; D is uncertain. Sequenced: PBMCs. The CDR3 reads CASSSSLAGELFF. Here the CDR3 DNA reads TGTGCCAGCAGCTCCTCTTTAGCCGGGGAGCTGTTTTTT.